This T cell receptor (beta chain) was found in a study of blood T cells in healthy people across ages. This CDR3 is built from 13 residues. CDR1 is SGHRS, CDR2 YFSETQ, per germline. The ends were cut back, 4 bases at V and 4 bases at J, with 11 bases in the middle. This clonotype was recorded a few times. Sample-barcoded 5' priming and a J-beta primer mix drove a second PCR of roughly 7 to 11 cycles. Tagging of each cDNA molecule was performed by a template-switch adaptor with 12 random nucleotides. TCRdb re-derived calls from the 5' RACE reads in MiXCR, one entry per CDR3 protein. Altogether more than 600,000 distinct CDR3 sequences are present, approximately 25% being singletons, with the ten largest covering 9.4%. The same data also contributed to another study, on T cells of mothers and their children. This second report adds: All donors were healthy and Caucasian; they were a few mothers and their six children. Normalized overlap was always slightly, never significantly, higher in related than unrelated mother-child pairs.

The sequence derives from a boy younger than 18 in good health. Sequencing was carried out using blood. The chain has TRBV5-1 and TRBJ1-1, with D perhaps matching TRBD1 (5 bases). This CDR3 reads CASSLGRFTEAFF. CDR3 sequence (DNA): TGCGCCAGCAGCCTGGGACGGTTCACTGAAGCTTTCTTT.